The 7 T cell receptor beta chains in this list originate from one sample, sequenced in a study of cytomegalovirus exposure and HLA in healthy donors. Vbeta (60) and Jbeta (13) primers were used in the PCR. Sequenced by immunoSEQ multiplex PCR; TCRdb stores in-frame clones only, minus some. The repertoire consists of 150,000 to 200,000 clones, with roughly 79% occurring once and the leading ten covering roughly 9.7%. The sequencing input was PBMCs. Receptors originate from a man between 18 and 29 years old in good health and CMV-seropositive.

This clone was detected a few times. The chain joins TRBV28 to TRBJ2-2, with no clear D. The CDR3 contains 14 residues. Trimming shortened V by 6 bases and J by 1 base, and 9 bases separated the two germline ends. Germline V gene data show CDR1 as MDHEN and CDR2 as SYDVKM. The CDR3 spells CASRYPGNTGELFF. CDR3 DNA sequence: TGTGCCAGCAGGTACCCGGGGAACACCGGGGAGCTGTTTTTT.

The CDR3 here is CASSPPSLAGQETQYF. CDR3 nucleotide sequence: TGTGCCAGCAGCCCCCCGTCGCTAGCGGGCCAAGAGACCCAGTACTTC. The rearrangement uses TRBV7-8 and TRBJ2-5; 8 nucleotides align to TRBD2. Germline loops: CDR1 SGHVS, CDR2 FQNEAQ. CDR3 length equals 16 residues. Trimming at V came to 5 bases and at J to 1 base, leaving 9 bases not matched to a gene. Full variable domain (rest looked up from reference TRBV7-8 and TRBJ2-5): GAGVSQSPRYKVAKRGQDVALRCDPISGHVSLFWYQQALGQGPEFLTYFQNEAQLDKSGLPSDRFFAERPEGSVSTLKIQRTQQEDSAVYLCASSPPSLAGQETQYFGPGTRLLVL.

In this sample, this clone turned up once. J is TRBJ1-5 and V is TRBV28; possible D gene TRBD1, 6 bases. Germline CDR1 reads MDHEN; CDR2 reads SYDVKM. The CDR3 length is 15 residues. Trimming left V 5 bases short and J 3 bases short, with 14 bases between. The CDR3 spells CASSLQGGLNQPQHF. The DNA for the CDR3 is TGTGCCAGCAGTCTACAGGGTGGTCTCAATCAGCCCCAGCATTTT.

The chain combines TRBV19 with TRBJ2-1; D is possibly TRBD2 (5 bases). Germline-derived CDR1 and CDR2 are LNHDA and SQIVND (reference sequence). V lost 3 bases and J lost 6, with 15 bases in between. This CDR3 region has 15 residues. Here the CDR3 reads CASSIKGRGFNEQFF. The CDR3 DNA reads as TGTGCCAGTAGTATTAAGGGTCGAGGGTTCAATGAGCAGTTCTTC.

In this sample, this clone is large. This rearrangement joins TRBV27 to TRBJ2-7; 8 bases map to TRBD2. This CDR3 region has 16 residues. The germline V gene encodes CDR1 MNHEY and CDR2 SMNVEV (reference sequence). The junction had 7 bases not matched to a gene; V was cut back by 3 bases and J by 0 bases. CDR3 bases: TGTGCCAGCAGTTTGTCTTATAGCGGGGCCTCCTACGAGCAGTACTTC. It specifies CASSLSYSGASYEQYF.

This rearrangement joins TRBV9 to TRBJ2-4; 8 nucleotides line up with TRBD1. From germline, CDR1 is SGDLS and CDR2 YYNGEE. Trimming cost V 4 bases and J 7 bases; bases outside gene matches: 7. The CDR3 totals 14 residues. The CDR3 DNA is TGTGCCAGCAGCCCCTGGACAGGGAATAACATTCAGTACTTC. It is translated as CASSPWTGNNIQYF.

CDR3 bases: TGTGCCAGCAGCTTAGGAGCGGGCAGATACGAGCAGTACTTC. It specifies CASSLGAGRYEQYF. The rearrangement uses TRBV11-2 and TRBJ2-7, with a weak D call TRBD2 (6 bases). Trimming shortened V by 1 base and J by 4 bases, and 11 bases separated the two germline ends. The CDR3 consists of 14 residues. Germline lookup yields CDR1 SGHAT and CDR2 FQNNGV.